The sequence of this T cell receptor (beta chain) was determined in a study of T cell repertoires in cytomegalovirus infection. About the study: Both a matching HLA type and CMV infection were indicated by public TCR beta signatures.

Overall study results and limits: There were carriers of CMV plus the relevant HLA, and cumulative public TCR beta family frequency identified them. The study found HLA-C-restricted CMV-specific TCR beta clonotypes dominating the ex vivo response.

The table lists this clonotype with many counts. What it binds is not known. Using its own MiXCR run on the reads, TCRdb lists one record per CDR3 protein. The table shows approximately 500,000 distinct CDR3 sequences, with more than 25% occurring only once. The CDR3 has 16 residues. The trim removed 6 bases at V and 4 bases at J, leaving 8 bases unmatched. Germline V lookup: CDR1 SGHVS, CDR2 FNYEAQ. This TCR derives from a human donor in good health (CMV status not recorded). Some clones in this sample may be carry-over from other donors' samples. What was sequenced was PBMCs. The chain joins TRBV7-6 to TRBJ2-2; 10 bases match TRBD2. The CDR3 bases are TGTGCCAGCAGTTCTCCTAGCGGGAGACGCACCGGGGAGCTGTTTTTT. Amino acid sequence: CASSSPSGRRTGELFF.